This T cell receptor beta chain was sequenced for a study of spatial heterogeneity in lung cancer. This clonotype was seen repeatedly, ten times or more. Germline CDR1 reads MNHEY; CDR2 reads SVGEGT. This CDR3 is 15 amino acids long. V was pared by 6 bases and J by 1 base, with 15 bases between. One entry per CDR3 protein, called by TCRdb with MiXCR from the 5' RACE reads. The top ten hold 35% to 40% of the sample, which has some 8,000 distinct CDR3 sequences, roughly 5.4% seen once. Time point described: sample taken at primary tumor resection. Unsorted samples of tumor, nontumor lung or frozen PBMC had their whole RNA sequenced.

The rearrangement joins TRBV6-2 or TRBV6-3 to TRBJ2-5, with unresolved D. The clonotype originates from a male donor with early-stage non-small cell lung cancer. The sample was PBMCs, taken at surgery. DNA of the CDR3: TGTGCCAGCAGGAAATCCCGGCGAATCCAAGAGACCCAGTACTTC. Translating it yields CASRKSRRIQETQYF.